The present TCR beta chain was sequenced within a study of T cell responses to AZD1222 COVID-19 vaccine. Regarding the study as a whole: Within unmutated variant regions lay the reported targets of nearly half of spike-specific TCRs. Clonal diversity may have been underestimated in mostly white British donors. None of the repertoires were sampled until the peak T cell response had passed.

Analyses pooled second doses at about 4 or about 12 weeks. The V gene's germline CDR1 is SGHTA and CDR2 FQGNSA. The CDR3 is 16 residues long. Trimming removed 5 bases from V and 6 bases from J; junction bases left unmatched: 8. This clone was counted only a few times. Its antigen is as yet unknown. Generated by immunoSEQ multiplex PCR, the TCRdb table keeps only in-frame clones and is missing some. The profile shows about 130,000 clones, roughly 88% of them singletons. This receptor was obtained from an adult who received the AZD1222 COVID-19 vaccine. Material: peripheral blood, obtained 28 days after the second AZD1222 dose. J is TRBJ2-2 and V is TRBV7-2, with 11 positions matching TRBD2. The CDR3 DNA sequence: TGTGCCAGCAGCCCGAGACTAGCGGGGCTTCCCGGGGAGCTGTTTTTT. Translation gives CASSPRLAGLPGELFF.